The sequence of this T cell receptor beta chain was determined in a study of blood T cell repertoires in COVID-19 (dated by TCRdb to 2018 to 2020). About the study as a whole: Samples from collaborators originated in the United States, Italy and Spain and spanned both the acute and convalescent phases of COVID-19. The material from the prospective study consisted of cDNA or gDNA derived from T cells, B-cell-depleted T cells, or PBMCs. Subjects who had been exposed to COVID-19, were actively infected with it, or had recovered from it provided the deeply sampled blood TCRbeta repertoires that made up the dataset. The repertoires were made available in a free public database intended to serve as a resource for research on the immune response to SARS-CoV-2. The samples were drawn from two sources: the first 160 participants of the ongoing ImmuneRACE study, and about 1,300 subjects contributed by 6 global collaborators. The sample metadata nearly always contained a de-identified subject ID, COVID-19 status, age in years and sex. Where available, HLA class I and class II types were taken from metadata supplied by the sample provider and were not determined by assay-based typing. Broad study findings and their caveats: The amount of clinical and demographic metadata varied by source and participant and was provided uncurated.

The immunoSEQ Assay, a bias-controlled multiplex PCR, was used to amplify TCRbeta CDR3 regions from genomic DNA. The original pipeline was this. Nucleated cell counts per sample were estimated from amplification of reference gene primers within the assay. To quantify the absolute abundance of each unique TCRbeta CDR3 rearrangement, sequence reads were collapsed and filtered. For each sample, productive Simpson clonality was calculated by taking the square root of Simpson's diversity index across productive rearrangements. TCRdb retrieved this table from immuneACCESS and kept in-frame rearrangements only. Not all clones are present; in checked studies, unresolved V genes account for under half, and no reason is known for the remainder. The DNA gave D and trimming, while V, J and clone size come from that table. The sample table shows some 83,000 clones, and roughly 80% are seen once. The ten largest account for over 8.5% of the sample.

Note on this clone: Which antigen it targets is not known. No much larger clone is present one base from it, and per-base qualities are unavailable.

Collaborating institutions collected whole blood in K2EDTA tubes following their own protocols. For TCRbeta analysis, collaborators shipped samples as frozen whole blood, isolated PBMCs, or DNA extracted from either of those sample types. Per the germline V gene, LGHNA is the CDR1 and YSLEER is the CDR2. V gives up 1 base and J gives up 0 bases, and the segment between their germline ends measures 10 bases. Including cysteine and phenylalanine, the CDR3 has 16 amino acids. Kept here is only the CDR3 DNA, which spans 48 bases and is read in frame from base 1. The source material was peripheral blood. The TCR comes from a man aged 50 or older with acute or convalescent COVID-19. Recombination connected TRBV4-3 to TRBJ1-3; there is no confident call for the D gene. The CDR3 region has the sequence CASSQGNSNSGNTIYF. The nucleotide sequence is TGCGCCAGCAGCCAAGGAAACAGCAACTCTGGAAACACCATATATTTT.